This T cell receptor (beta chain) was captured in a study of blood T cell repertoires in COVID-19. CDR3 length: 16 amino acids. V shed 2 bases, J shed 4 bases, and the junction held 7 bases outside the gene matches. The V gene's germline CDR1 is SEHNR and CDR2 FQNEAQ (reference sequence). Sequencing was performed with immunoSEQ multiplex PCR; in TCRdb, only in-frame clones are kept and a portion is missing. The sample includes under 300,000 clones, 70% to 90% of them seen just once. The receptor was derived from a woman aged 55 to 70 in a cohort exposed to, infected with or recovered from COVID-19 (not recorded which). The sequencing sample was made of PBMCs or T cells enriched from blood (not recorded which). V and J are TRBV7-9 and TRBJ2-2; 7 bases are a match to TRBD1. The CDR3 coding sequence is TGTGCCAGCAGCTTACAACAGGGGCGTAGCACCGGGGAGCTGTTTTTT. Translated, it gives CASSLQQGRSTGELFF.